This T cell receptor (beta chain) was documented in a study of T cell repertoires in cytomegalovirus infection. MiXCR, applied by TCRdb to the reads, yields one record per CDR3 protein. The data show just under 550,000 distinct CDR3 sequences, with about 25% seen just once and roughly 13% held by the top ten. The clonotype was recovered from a human donor in good health (CMV status not recorded). Some clones in this sample may be carry-over from other donors' samples. The sample was PBMCs.

The CDR3: CASSSRQGQVSEAFF. The CDR3 nucleotides read TGTGCCAGCAGCTCTCGCCAAGGACAGGTTTCCGAAGCTTTCTTT. The V and J genes are TRBV11-3 and TRBJ1-1; 7 nucleotides agree with TRBD1. With 4 bases clipped from V and 8 bases from J, the junction kept 13 bases outside the gene matches. Germline CDR1 is SGHNT and CDR2 is YENEEA. This CDR3 comprises 15 residues. Full variable domain (missing parts from reference TRBV11-3 and TRBJ1-1): EAGVVQSPRYKIIEKKQPVAFWCNPISGHNTLYWYLQNLGQGPELLIRYENEEAVDDSQLPKDRFSAERLKGVDSTLKIQPAELGDSAVYLCASSSRQGQVSEAFFGQGTRLTVV.